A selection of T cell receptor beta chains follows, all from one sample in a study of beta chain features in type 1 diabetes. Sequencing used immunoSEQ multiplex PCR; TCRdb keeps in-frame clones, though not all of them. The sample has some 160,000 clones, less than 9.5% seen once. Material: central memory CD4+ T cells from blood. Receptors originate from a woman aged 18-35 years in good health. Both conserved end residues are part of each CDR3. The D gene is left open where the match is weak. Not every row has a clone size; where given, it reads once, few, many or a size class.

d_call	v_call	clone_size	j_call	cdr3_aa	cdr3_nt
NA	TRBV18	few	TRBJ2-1	CASSLGQSSYNEQFF	TGTGCCAGCTCACTCGGACAGAGCTCCTACAATGAGCAGTTCTTC
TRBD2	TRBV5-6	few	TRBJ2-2	CASSPLAGAYTGELFF	TGTGCCAGCAGCCCCCTAGCGGGAGCATATACCGGGGAGCTGTTTTTT
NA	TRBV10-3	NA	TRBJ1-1	CAISETGNTEAFF	TGTGCCATCAGTGAAACCGGGAACACTGAAGCTTTCTTT
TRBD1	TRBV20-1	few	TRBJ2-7	CSAGQGNEQYF	TGCAGTGCTGGACAGGGGAACGAGCAGTACTTC
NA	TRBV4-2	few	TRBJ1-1	CASSQDGTEAFF	TGTGCCAGCAGCCAAGACGGGACTGAAGCTTTCTTT
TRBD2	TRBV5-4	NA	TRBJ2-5	CASSSGAGGETQYF	TGTGCCAGCAGCTCGGGGGCGGGGGGAGAGACCCAGTACTTC
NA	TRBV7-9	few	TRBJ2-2	CASSLVAGTGELFF	TGTGCCAGCAGCTTAGTCGCGGGAACCGGGGAGCTGTTTTTT
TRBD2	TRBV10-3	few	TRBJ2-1	CAISLSSRTSGSDEQFF	TGTGCCATCAGCCTCTCTAGTAGGACTAGCGGGAGCGATGAGCAGTTCTTC
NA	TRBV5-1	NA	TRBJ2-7	CASSLSGTKSEQYF	TGCGCCAGCAGCTTGTCCGGGACAAAATCCGAGCAGTACTTC
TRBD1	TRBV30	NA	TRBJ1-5	CAWSAQGSQPQHF	TGTGCCTGGAGTGCACAGGGGTCTCAGCCCCAGCATTTT
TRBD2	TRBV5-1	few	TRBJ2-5	CASSLGFTSGSGETQYF	TGCGCCAGCAGCTTGGGTTTTACTAGCGGGAGCGGAGAGACCCAGTACTTC
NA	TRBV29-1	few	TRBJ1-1	CSVEDSLNTEAFF	TGCAGCGTTGAAGACAGTTTGAACACTGAAGCTTTCTTT
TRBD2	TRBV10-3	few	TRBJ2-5	CAISDGTRRVETQYF	TGTGCCATCAGTGATGGGACTAGGAGGGTGGAGACCCAGTACTTC
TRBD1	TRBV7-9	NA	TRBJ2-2	CASSRSGGPNTGELFF	TGTGCCAGCAGCCGCTCAGGGGGACCAAACACCGGGGAGCTGTTTTTT
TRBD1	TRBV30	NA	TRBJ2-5	CAWSVGAGRGQETQYF	TGTGCCTGGAGTGTAGGCGCCGGCAGGGGGCAAGAGACCCAGTACTTC
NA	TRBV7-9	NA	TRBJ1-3	CASSLSYRTGNTIYF	TGTGCCAGCAGCCTCAGTTATCGCACTGGAAACACCATATATTTT
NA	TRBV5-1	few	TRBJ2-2	CASSLRGGDGELFF	TGCGCCAGCAGCTTGAGGGGCGGGGACGGGGAGCTGTTTTTT
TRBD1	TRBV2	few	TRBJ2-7	CASSVQGDSYEQYF	TGTGCCAGCAGTGTTCAGGGGGATTCCTACGAGCAGTACTTC
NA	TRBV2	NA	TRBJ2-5	CASNPGALETQYF	TGTGCCAGCAATCCAGGGGCGTTAGAGACCCAGTACTTC
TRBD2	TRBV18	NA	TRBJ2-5	CASSRLAEGETQYF	TGTGCCAGCTCCCGACTAGCGGAGGGGGAGACCCAGTACTTC
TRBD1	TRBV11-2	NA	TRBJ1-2	CASSLAMQGAGYGYTF	TGTGCCAGCAGCTTAGCGATGCAGGGGGCAGGATATGGCTACACCTTC
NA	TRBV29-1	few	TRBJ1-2	CSVEVWGHGYTF	TGCAGCGTTGAAGTGTGGGGACACGGCTACACCTTC
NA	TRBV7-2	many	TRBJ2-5	CASSLAPTKIGETQYF	TGTGCCAGCAGCCTGGCTCCGACTAAAATAGGAGAGACCCAGTACTTC
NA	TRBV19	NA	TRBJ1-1	CASSEANTEAFF	TGTGCCAGTAGTGAAGCGAACACTGAAGCTTTCTTT
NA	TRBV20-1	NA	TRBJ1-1	CRAQPDTEAFF	TGCAGGGCCCAACCCGACACTGAAGCTTTCTTT
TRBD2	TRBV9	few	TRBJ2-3	CASTRSGGGGITDTQYF	TGTGCCAGCACCCGCAGCGGAGGCGGGGGAATCACAGATACGCAGTATTTT
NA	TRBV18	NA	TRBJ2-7	CASSPPDYDEQYF	TGTGCCAGCTCACCACCAGACTACGACGAGCAGTACTTC
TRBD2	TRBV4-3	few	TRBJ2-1	CASSQGGGSSYNEQFF	TGCGCCAGCAGCCAAGGGGGGGGGTCCTCCTACAATGAGCAGTTCTTC
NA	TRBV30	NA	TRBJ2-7	CASYLGARQYF	TGTGCCTCCTATCTAGGGGCTAGGCAGTACTTC
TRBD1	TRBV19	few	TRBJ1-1	CASSTMDRAAFF	TGTGCCAGTAGTACGATGGACAGGGCGGCTTTCTTT
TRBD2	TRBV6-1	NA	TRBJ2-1	CASSAWEGEQFF	TGTGCCAGCAGTGCCTGGGAGGGTGAGCAGTTCTTC